This T cell receptor beta chain was observed in a study of cytomegalovirus exposure and HLA in healthy donors. Trimming shortened V by 3 bases and J by 6 bases, and 8 bases separated the two germline ends. This CDR3 contains 11 residues. Germline V gene data show CDR1 as GTSNPN and CDR2 as SVGIG (reference sequence). This PCR relied on a set of 60 Vbeta primers and 13 Jbeta primers. The data were produced by immunoSEQ multiplex PCR, yet TCRdb's version contains in-frame clones alone and is incomplete. The sample holds 100,000 to 150,000 clones, 75% to 85% seen once. Overall study findings and caveats: Later on, a genetic analysis was performed. It linked a missense variant in DCLRE1C with V- and J-gene trimming of TCR beta. It was reported that the classifier diagnosed cytomegalovirus status with high specificity and sensitivity in both the original and validation cohorts.

Remarks on this clone: Its cognate antigen is unknown.

V gene TRBV30 combines with J gene TRBJ1-1; unclear D gene. The sequencing input was PBMCs. The receptor was isolated from a female donor in good health and CMV-seropositive. Here the CDR3 DNA reads TGTGCCTGGAGCGCCGGGTCTGAAGCTTTCTTT. Amino acid sequence: CAWSAGSEAFF. Combining the CDR3 with reference TRBV30 and TRBJ1-1 gives the whole variable domain SQTIHQWPATLVQPVGSPLSLECTVEGTSNPNLYWYRQAAGRGLQLLFYSVGIGQISSEVPQNLSASRPQDRQFILSSKKLLLSDSGFYLCAWSAGSEAFFGQGTRLTVV.